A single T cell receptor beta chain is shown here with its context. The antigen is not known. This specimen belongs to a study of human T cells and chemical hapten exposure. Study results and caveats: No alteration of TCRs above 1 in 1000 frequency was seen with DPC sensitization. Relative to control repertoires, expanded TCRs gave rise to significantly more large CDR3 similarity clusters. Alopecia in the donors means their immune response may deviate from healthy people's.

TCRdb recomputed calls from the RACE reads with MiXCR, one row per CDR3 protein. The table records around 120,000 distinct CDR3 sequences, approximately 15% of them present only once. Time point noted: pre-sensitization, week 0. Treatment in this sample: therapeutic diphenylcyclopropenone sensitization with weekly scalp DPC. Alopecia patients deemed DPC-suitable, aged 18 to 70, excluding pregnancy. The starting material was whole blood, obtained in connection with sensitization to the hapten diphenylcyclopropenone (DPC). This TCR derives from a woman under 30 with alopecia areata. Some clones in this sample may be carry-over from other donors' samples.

The chain's CDR3 is CSARAGPPGELFF. The CDR3 DNA reads TGCAGTGCTAGAGCTGGGCCTCCCGGGGAGCTGTTTTTT. The chain uses TRBV20-1 and TRBJ2-2; D not certain. Trimming stripped 1 base from V and 6 bases from J, with 9 bases between. This CDR3 comprises 13 residues. Germline loops: CDR1 DFQATT, CDR2 SNEGSKA (reference sequence).